The clone carrying this T cell receptor (beta chain) has a handful of counts. Treatment defined: oral pan-JAK inhibitor, 5-10 mg twice daily. The data were obtained in a study of CD8+ T cells in alopecia areata. V was trimmed by 5 bases and J by 0 bases, leaving 5 bases between them. Germline CDR1 SGHTA, CDR2 FQGTGA. This CDR3 is built from 13 residues. RNA was isolated and reverse transcribed to cDNA, the sequencing template. Repertoires were generated with immunoSEQ multiplex PCR, while TCRdb's copy carries only in-frame clones and drops some. The sample holds about 200,000 clones; 35% to 45% are singletons and the top ten take 0.45% to 0.55%.

The rearrangement uses TRBV7-3 and TRBJ2-1; D remains ambiguous. This TCR was sampled from a human donor with alopecia areata. This specimen was CD4+ T cells sorted from blood, taken at approximately week 31, from a patient treated with tofacitinib. CDR3 nucleotides: TGTGCCAGCAGCCGAAGCTCCTACAATGAGCAGTTCTTC. Translating it yields CASSRSSYNEQFF.